Listed below are T cell receptor beta chains from one sample, sequenced in a study of tumor T cells in aggressive B-cell lymphoma. Here immunoSEQ multiplex PCR was the method, and the copy in TCRdb shows in-frame clones only, minus some. Of about 11,000 clones listed, about 93% are singletons. The sequenced sample consisted of tumor tissue. All receptors derive from an adult with diffuse large B cell lymphoma. Each CDR3 is given with its conserved first and last residue. The D gene is left open where the match is weak. Rows may omit the clone size; those that give it use once, few, many or a size class.

J gene: TRBJ2-2
V gene: TRBV7-9
clone size: NA
D gene: NA
CDR3 DNA: TGTGCCAGCAGCCGAACAGAGAACACCGGGGAGCTGTTTTTT
CDR3 protein: CASSRTENTGELFF

J gene: TRBJ2-5
V gene: TRBV7-2
clone size: NA
D gene: NA
CDR3 DNA: TGTGCCAGCAGCTTAGACAGGTTCCAAGAGACCCAGTACTTC
CDR3 protein: CASSLDRFQETQYF

J gene: TRBJ1-2
V gene: TRBV19
clone size: NA
D gene: NA
CDR3 DNA: TGTGCCAGTAACTGGGGGGGAGATGGGGGCTACACCTTC
CDR3 protein: CASNWGGDGGYTF

J gene: TRBJ2-7
V gene: TRBV9
clone size: NA
D gene: NA
CDR3 DNA: TGTGCCAGCAGCGTACGGGGGGCGGGTTACGAGCAGTACTTC
CDR3 protein: CASSVRGAGYEQYF

J gene: TRBJ2-2
V gene: TRBV30
clone size: NA
D gene: TRBD2
CDR3 DNA: TGTGCCTGGAGTGGGGTAGCGGGCATCACCGGGGAGCTGTTTTTT
CDR3 protein: CAWSGVAGITGELFF

J gene: TRBJ2-7
V gene: TRBV5-1
clone size: NA
D gene: NA
CDR3 DNA: TGCGCCAGCAGCTGGGGGGACTACGAGCAGTACTTC
CDR3 protein: CASSWGDYEQYF

J gene: TRBJ1-1
V gene: TRBV7-8
clone size: NA
D gene: NA
CDR3 DNA: TGTGCCAGCAGCTTCGGAGGAGGGGCTGAAGCTTTCTTT
CDR3 protein: CASSFGGGAEAFF

J gene: TRBJ2-1
V gene: TRBV4-1
clone size: NA
D gene: TRBD2
CDR3 DNA: TGCGCCAGCAGCCAAGATAAGCGGGGCTACAATGAGCAGTTCTTC
CDR3 protein: CASSQDKRGYNEQFF

J gene: TRBJ2-1
V gene: TRBV19
clone size: NA
D gene: NA
CDR3 DNA: TGTGCCAGTAGTATGCCGCGGGGTGGAGTATATGAGCAGTTCTTC
CDR3 protein: CASSMPRGGVYEQFF

J gene: TRBJ2-7
V gene: TRBV5-6
clone size: NA
D gene: NA
CDR3 DNA: TGTGCCAGCAGCTTGGAATGGTCGCCGAGGCAGTACTTC
CDR3 protein: CASSLEWSPRQYF

J gene: TRBJ1-1
V gene: TRBV19
clone size: NA
D gene: TRBD1
CDR3 DNA: TGTGCCAGTAGAGTTGCGGACAGGGTATCCACTGAAGCTTTCTTT
CDR3 protein: CASRVADRVSTEAFF

J gene: TRBJ2-7
V gene: TRBV6-1
clone size: once
D gene: NA
CDR3 DNA: TGTGCCAGCAGTGTCGTGGAGGGGACCTACGAGCAGTACTTC
CDR3 protein: CASSVVEGTYEQYF

J gene: TRBJ1-1
V gene: TRBV27
clone size: NA
D gene: NA
CDR3 DNA: TGTGCCAGCAGTTTGGCGGGGGCGGTCACTGAAGCTTTCTTT
CDR3 protein: CASSLAGAVTEAFF

J gene: TRBJ2-7
V gene: TRBV5-6
clone size: NA
D gene: NA
CDR3 DNA: TGTGCCAGCAGCTTGACCAGCTACGAGCAGTACTTC
CDR3 protein: CASSLTSYEQYF

J gene: TRBJ2-5
V gene: TRBV21-1
clone size: NA
D gene: NA
CDR3 DNA: TGTGCCAGCGTGACAGGGAAAGAGACCCAGTACTTC
CDR3 protein: CASVTGKETQYF

J gene: TRBJ2-1
V gene: TRBV27
clone size: NA
D gene: TRBD1
CDR3 DNA: TGTGCCAGCAGTCCAAACCGGGACAGAGGGCAGTTCTTC
CDR3 protein: CASSPNRDRGQFF